This T cell receptor beta chain emerged from a study of T cell responses to AZD1222 COVID-19 vaccine (dated by TCRdb to the early 2020s). As for the study more broadly: A total of 233 trial participants underwent TCR sequencing, of whom 200 to 220 received two doses of AZD1222 and some 25 received two doses of the MenACWY control vaccine. Trial participants were enrolled by age into 18-55, 56-69 and 70-plus year subgroups, with roughly 160, 29 and 62 TCR-sequenced participants respectively.

The CDR3 regions of human TCRbeta chains were subjected to immunosequencing. Turning to the authors' computational methods: TCRs in the repertoires were matched against a reference library of SARS-CoV-2-specific TCRs that had been generated with the MIRA antigen-specificity platform. Breadth was defined as the fraction of unique TCRs that were SARS-CoV-2-associated. Depth was defined as the fraction of total T cells that were SARS-CoV-2-associated. Each spike-specific TCR was assigned to its reactive spike region and to a CD4 or CD8 class using the MIRA data. Log10-transformed breadth and depth values were compared by one-way ANOVA with Sidak's multiple comparisons tests. TCRdb provides this immuneACCESS table in a form limited to in-frame rearrangements. Some clones are lacking; in checked studies, under half of them reflect an unresolved V gene, and why the rest are absent is not known. The DNA gave D and trimming, while V, J and clone size come from that table. In all, the sample holds about 210,000 clones, and 94% of those were seen once. The top ten clones comprise over 1.5% of the sample.

This sample's time point label indicates: about 28 days (+/-7) after the second vaccine dose. This specimen's treatment or condition label, per the study, means: meningococcal conjugate vaccine given as trial control. Samples from vaccinated people were obtained from the UK trials COV001 and COV002, which included a single-blind randomized controlled phase 2/3 trial of AZD1222 (ChAdOx1 nCoV-19) in healthy adults. For TCRbeta chain sequencing, PBMC samples from trial participants were taken at day 0 and at day 28 after the second dose. Paper-wide results and their limitations: Spike-specific TCR breadth and depth rose significantly after two AZD1222 doses compared with day 0 and with MenACWY recipients. No day 14 peak-response samples were available, so repertoires were characterized only after the peak T cell response. The 56-69-year group was small, and its depth increase did not reach significance, likely because of low power. Reportedly, almost half of the unique spike-specific TCRs recognized epitopes lying outside the regions that are mutated in the B.1.351 and B.1.1.7 variants. Participants were mostly white British, with more females than males. The authors suggested clonal diversity may have been underestimated. Conclusions about previously exposed vaccinees were limited because only a handful of AZD1222 recipients were SARS-CoV-2 seropositive at baseline. CD4 TCRs associated with the vaccine covered the entire spike protein, and the dominant responses were in regions 160-218 and 743-854.

A note on this clone: It has no known antigen specificity. No base quality values were provided; no much bigger clone lies one nucleotide off.

Looking up the germline V gene yields CDR1 SGHNT and CDR2 YENEEA. Spanning cysteine to phenylalanine, the CDR3 consists of 16 amino acids. Here the CDR3 DNA is all that survives: 48 bases in frame from base 1. Relative to germline, V is 1 base shorter and J is 0 bases shorter, with 10 bases between their ends. The sequence was obtained from an adult who received the MenACWY meningococcal vaccine as a control. This specimen was peripheral blood, taken 28 days after the second dose of the MenACWY control vaccine. The chain joins TRBV11-3 to TRBJ2-1, with TRBD2 tentatively as D gene (6 bases match). The DNA sequence is given as TGTGCCAGCAGCTTAGGCGTCGGGAGCTCCTACAATGAGCAGTTCTTC. Its protein reads: CASSLGVGSSYNEQFF.